The text below deals with one T cell receptor (beta chain). This specimen comes from a study of CD8+CD57+ T cells in acquired aplastic anemia. CDR3 and TCR beta VDJ profiling relied on a genomic DNA template. Via MiXCR, TCRdb re-called the reads, giving one row per CDR3 protein. Of 150,000 to 180,000 distinct CDR3 sequences listed, about 52% are singletons. Patients who underwent sequencing had shown CD8+CD57+ cell expansion by flow cytometry. Trimming left V 1 base short and J 3 bases short, with 4 bases between. Germline lookup yields CDR1 LNHNV and CDR2 YYDKDF (reference sequence). This CDR3 region has 13 residues.

The chain is built from TRBV15 and TRBJ1-3, with unresolved D. The sample was sorted CD4+, CD8+, or CD8+CD57+ T cells (not recorded which) from PBMCs. The receptor comes from a human donor with aplastic anemia. CDR3: CATSRGHGNTIYF. As DNA, the CDR3 is TGTGCCACCAGCAGAGGTCATGGAAACACCATATATTTT.